The clone carrying this TCR beta chain was detected only a few times. The source of the sample is a study of T cells after yellow fever vaccination. TCRdb reprocessed the 5' RACE reads via MiXCR and lists one record per CDR3 protein. This sample has 300,000 or so distinct CDR3 sequences, with roughly 6.8% found just once. Germline V gives CDR1 SGDLS, CDR2 YYNGEE. Deletions cut 0 bases from V and 3 bases from J, with 6 bases between. This CDR3 has 14 amino acids. The receptor's source is a man aged 18 to 30 who received the YFV17D yellow fever vaccine. Sequencing was performed on PBMCs, taken roughly 46 days after the first yellow fever vaccination. The chain recombines TRBV9 with TRBJ2-2, with D uncertain. This chain's CDR3 is CASSVGHHTGELFF. For the CDR3, the DNA is TGTGCCAGCAGCGTAGGGCATCACACCGGGGAGCTGTTTTTT.